The entry below gives a single TCR beta chain sequence along with its context. What it recognizes is unknown. Here immunoSEQ multiplex PCR was the method, and the copy in TCRdb shows in-frame clones only, minus some. The sample consists of about 73,000 clones, 90% of them appearing once. These data originate in a study of graft-versus-host responses after intestinal transplantation. Study-wide background: Grafts were multivisceral, liver-intestinal, or isolated intestinal. Tacrolimus and steroids were given for two to four years to all recipients after anti-thymocyte globulin induction.

Trimming left V 4 bases short and J 7 bases short, with 10 bases between. This CDR3 region has 11 residues. CDR1 is SQVTM and CDR2 is ANQGSEA in the germline V gene. Study results and limitations: GvH clones turned up in recipient marrow; some had shown up first in ileum or blood.

The clonotype comes from a human donor who was the organ donor for an intestinal transplant. This chain connects TRBV29-1 to TRBJ1-2; D is unclear. Here the sequenced sample was unstimulated CD8+ T cells sorted from spleen or lymph node cells, taken before transplant. The CDR3 here is CSVGQESGYTF. Here the CDR3 DNA reads TGCAGCGTTGGCCAGGAAAGTGGCTACACCTTC.